This TCR beta chain stems from a study of OX40 agonist ivuxolimab in advanced cancers. Study-wide background: Patients took ivuxolimab, an agonistic anti-OX40 (CD134) antibody. Points from the study as a whole: CD4+ T cells averaged fewer expanded clones than CD8+ T cells.

Of note for this clone: Its target is unknown.

TCRdb keeps only in-frame clones here, not all; method: immunoSEQ multiplex PCR. Counted here are around 18,000 clones, around 85% occurring once; the ten biggest clones make up about 29%. The clonotype comes from an adult with an advanced solid tumor such as melanoma, head and neck, liver or kidney cancer. The sample was CD4+ or CD8+ T cells sorted from blood, taken in a trial of the OX40 agonist ivuxolimab.

CDR3: CSVEDERRGTYEQYF. CDR3 nucleotide sequence: TGCAGCGTTGAAGATGAGAGGAGGGGGACCTACGAGCAGTACTTC. This chain joins TRBV29-1 and TRBJ2-7; D might be TRBD1 or TRBD2, each matching 6 bases. The germline V gene encodes CDR1 SQVTM and CDR2 ANQGSEA. Between the trimmed V and J ends, which lost 0 bases and 2 bases, there was a span of 14 bases. The length of the CDR3 is 15 residues.